These 17 T cell receptor beta chains came from one sample sequenced in a study of blood T cell repertoires in COVID-19. Using immunoSEQ multiplex PCR, the repertoire was profiled, and TCRdb retains in-frame clones only, with some absent. The sample shows around 170,000 clones, around 86% of them seen only once. The sample taken for sequencing was peripheral blood. These receptors originate from a woman aged 40-49 years with acute or convalescent COVID-19.

The chain employs TRBV29-1 and TRBJ1-2, with 7 positions matching TRBD1. Unmatched junction bases numbered 8, after V lost 4 bases and J lost 3 bases. The germline gives CDR1 SQVTM, CDR2 ANQGSEA. The CDR3 is 14 residues long. The CDR3 protein is CSVGPDRDHYGYTF. The CDR3 nucleotides are TGCAGCGTTGGACCTGACAGGGACCACTATGGCTACACCTTC.

The CDR3 reads CSPRDQETQYF. CDR3 nucleotides: TGCAGTCCGCGGGATCAAGAGACCCAGTACTTC. The chain couples TRBV20-1 to TRBJ2-5; a possible D gene is TRBD2 (6 bases). The CDR3 consists of 11 residues. From germline, CDR1 is DFQATT and CDR2 SNEGSKA (reference sequence). The V end was cut by 8 bases, the J end by 2 bases, with 9 bases between.

The rearrangement uses TRBV12-5 and TRBJ2-7, with 7 bases lining up with TRBD2. The CDR3 sequence is 13 residues long. After removal of 1 base from V and 6 bases from J, the junction contained 3 bases not matched to a gene. The V gene's germline CDR1 is LGHNT and CDR2 FRNRAP. The CDR3 sequence: CASGLGEGREQYF. The CDR3 bases are TGTGCTAGTGGTTTGGGGGAGGGACGCGAGCAGTACTTC.

This clone appeared a few times. The gene calls are TRBV6-6 and TRBJ1-3, with D maybe TRBD1 (5 bases). Germline V gene sequence: CDR1 MNHNY, CDR2 SVGAGI (reference sequence). The CDR3 sequence is 16 residues long. The V end lost 6 bases, the J end lost 3 bases, and 18 bases lay between the germline ends. The chain's CDR3 is CASRYGGEVYGNTIYF. Here the CDR3 DNA reads TGTGCCAGCAGATACGGGGGGGAGGTCTATGGAAACACCATATATTTT.

This chain uses TRBV6-4 with TRBJ2-3; 11 nucleotides line up with TRBD2. The germline CDR1 and CDR2 sequences are MRHNA and SNTAGT. The length of the CDR3 is 14 residues. Germline trimming cut 0 bases from V and 8 bases from J; bases unmatched to any gene: 1. CDR3 coding DNA: TGTGCCAGCAGTGACTCTAGCGGGGGGGGTACGCAGTATTTT. This gives the protein CASSDSSGGGTQYF.

CDR3: CASSLAVAYLVETQYF. In DNA, the CDR3 is TGTGCCAGCAGCTTGGCCGTTGCCTACCTAGTCGAGACCCAGTACTTC. This sequence joins TRBV5-6 and TRBJ2-5; D unclear. CDR1 SGHDT and CDR2 YYEEEE come from the germline V gene. The CDR3 runs to 16 residues. V lost 0 bases and J lost 5, with 17 bases in between.

V usage is TRBV1 and J usage is TRBJ2-7; the table names TRBD1, a call not compared with the DNA. TRBV1 is tagged as a pseudogene. The CDR3 is 12 amino acids. The CDR3 loop reads CTSSQDTYEQYF. Written as DNA, the CDR3 is TGCACCAGCAGCCAAGACACCTACGAGCAGTACTTC.

J is TRBJ1-5 and V is TRBV3-1 (or the pseudogene TRBV3-2); D may be TRBD1 (5 bases). Germline-derived CDR1 and CDR2 are LGHDT and YNNKEL (reference sequence). The V and J ends lost 0 bases and 6 bases respectively, with 15 bases between them. CDR3 length: 16 residues. The CDR3 sequence is CASSQDRWGVAQPQHF. As DNA, the CDR3 is TGTGCCAGCAGCCAAGATCGATGGGGGGTCGCTCAGCCCCAGCATTTT.

V is TRBV18 and J is TRBJ1-1, with 7 bases fitting TRBD1. The J segment lost 4 bases and the V segment lost 6 bases, leaving 5 bases of the junction unmatched. The V gene's germline CDR1 is KGHSH and CDR2 LQKENI. CDR3 length: 13 amino acids. The CDR3 protein is CASSPDRATEAFF. Here the CDR3 DNA reads TGTGCCAGCTCCCCCGACAGGGCCACTGAAGCTTTCTTT. Drawing the rest from reference TRBV18 and TRBJ1-1, the complete variable domain is NAGVMQNPRHLVRRRGQEARLRCSPMKGHSHVYWYRQLPEEGLKFMVYLQKENIIDESGMPKERFSAEFPKEGPSILRIQQVVRGDSAAYFCASSPDRATEAFFGQGTRLTVV.

CDR3 region: CASSAPIACQGPQHF. CDR3 coding DNA: TGCGCCAGCAGCGCCCCGATAGCCTGTCAGGGGCCCCAGCATTTT. The chain recombines TRBV5-1 with TRBJ1-5; D is possibly TRBD1 (5 bases). The CDR3 runs to 15 residues. The germline V gene encodes CDR1 SGHRS and CDR2 YFSETQ. The V end lost 4 bases, the J end lost 9 bases, and 20 bases lay between the germline ends.

The rearrangement uses TRBV6-5 and TRBJ1-1; tentatively, D is TRBD1 (5 bases). CDR3 length: 13 residues. Trimming removed 11 bases at V and 5 bases at J, with 18 bases between. Germline V CDR1 and CDR2: MNHEY, SVGAGI. Here the CDR3 reads CAAGMGHWTEAFF. The CDR3 nucleotides are TGTGCCGCGGGAATGGGGCATTGGACTGAAGCTTTCTTT.

This chain joins TRBV12-3 or TRBV12-4 and TRBJ2-2; D gene uncertain. V lost 1 base and J 7 bases, leaving 7 bases between the germline ends. This CDR3 is built from 13 residues. The CDR3 region is CASSLVVRGELFF. As DNA, the CDR3 is TGTGCCAGCAGTTTAGTGGTGCGCGGGGAGCTGTTTTTT.

V and J are TRBV11-2 and TRBJ2-3; 11 positions match TRBD2. This CDR3 spans 13 amino acids. CDR1 and CDR2 from the germline V gene are SGHAT and FQNNGV. V was pared by 3 bases and J by 9 bases, with 2 bases of the junction left unmatched. The CDR3 spells CASSFLAGGTQYF. Written as DNA, the CDR3 is TGTGCCAGCAGCTTTTTAGCGGGGGGGACGCAGTATTTT. The full variable domain, with the rest looked up from reference TRBV11-2 and TRBJ2-3, is EAGVAQSPRYKIIEKRQSVAFWCNPISGHATLYWYQQILGQGPKLLIQFQNNGVVDDSQLPKDRFSAERLKGVDSTLKIQPAKLEDSAVYLCASSFLAGGTQYFGPGTRLTVL.

This chain uses TRBV28 with TRBJ2-7; D is possibly TRBD2 (5 bases). The CDR3 has 14 residues. In germline, CDR1 is MDHEN, CDR2 SYDVKM. The V end lost 5 bases, the J end lost 3 bases, and 14 bases lay between the germline ends. This chain's CDR3 is CASSQDSPLYEQYF. In DNA, the CDR3 is TGTGCCAGCAGTCAGGACTCACCCCTCTACGAGCAGTACTTC.

This sequence joins TRBV5-1 and TRBJ2-2; TRBD1 agrees at 9 bases. This CDR3 contains 18 residues. Germline V lookup: CDR1 SGHRS, CDR2 YFSETQ. The ends lost 0 bases at V and 3 bases at J; junction bases unmatched: 9. CDR3 coding DNA: TGCGCCAGCAGCTTGGCACCCGGTCGACAGGGGGACACCGGGGAGCTGTTTTTT. Translation: CASSLAPGRQGDTGELFF.

At least ten counts were recorded for this clone. This chain uses TRBV2 with TRBJ2-5, with a tentative D call TRBD1 (6 bases). The CDR3 extends over 12 amino acids. Trimming took off 6 bases at V and 2 bases at J, with 7 bases between the two ends. In germline, CDR1 is SNHLY, CDR2 FYNNEI. The CDR3 sequence: CASRQGQETQYF. The CDR3 DNA follows: TGTGCCAGCAGGCAGGGGCAAGAGACCCAGTACTTC.

V is TRBV11-2 and J is TRBJ2-1; a weak D match, TRBD2 (5 bases). From germline, CDR1 is SGHAT and CDR2 FQNNGV. The CDR3 length is 16 residues. Trimming took off 6 bases at V and 4 bases at J, with 19 bases between the two ends. CDR3 DNA: TGTGCCAGCAGTCGCGAGCGGCAGACGAAGTACAATGAGCAGTTCTTC. Residues: CASSRERQTKYNEQFF.